These T cell receptor beta chains were read from a single sample in a study of blood T cell repertoires in COVID-19. The table came from immunoSEQ multiplex PCR; TCRdb's copy has only in-frame clones and leaves some out. Of 170,000 or so clones listed, almost 80% are singletons. Sequencing input: PBMCs or T cells enriched from blood (not recorded which). Receptors originate from a woman in her 50s who had recovered from COVID-19. The CDR3 runs from the conserved cysteine through the conserved F or W. D genes are given only for firm matches. A clone size is listed for some rows: how often the clone was seen (once, few, many), or a class if it is expanded.

d_call: TRBD2; v_call: TRBV6-4; clone_size: -; cdr3_aa: CASSEGGSGTPGQFF
d_call: TRBD1; v_call: TRBV27; clone_size: -; cdr3_aa: CASNSPRQGRSPLHF
d_call: TRBD1; v_call: TRBV15; clone_size: few; cdr3_aa: CATRETGSYGYTF
d_call: TRBD2; v_call: TRBV6-5; clone_size: -; cdr3_aa: CASSIGTTVFGELFF
d_call: TRBD1; v_call: TRBV24-1; clone_size: -; cdr3_aa: CATSPGQGTGELFF
d_call: -; v_call: TRBV18; clone_size: -; cdr3_aa: CASSPLDINTEAFF
d_call: TRBD1; v_call: TRBV5-1; clone_size: -; cdr3_aa: CASSSAGTGTQETQYF
d_call: TRBD2; v_call: TRBV5-1; clone_size: -; cdr3_aa: CASSTGTRVGYEQYF
d_call: -; v_call: TRBV24-1; clone_size: -; cdr3_aa: CATAQGLFPPYEQYF
d_call: TRBD2; v_call: TRBV7-6; clone_size: -; cdr3_aa: CASSLDLAGVTGELFF
d_call: -; v_call: TRBV7-6; clone_size: -; cdr3_aa: CASSSYRVYEQYF
d_call: -; v_call: TRBV7-8; clone_size: -; cdr3_aa: CASSLGRGEASYEQYF
d_call: -; v_call: TRBV24-1; clone_size: few; cdr3_aa: CATSGGGTDTQYF
d_call: -; v_call: TRBV3-1/TRBV3-2; clone_size: -; cdr3_aa: CASSQVEANTEAFF
d_call: -; v_call: TRBV12-5; clone_size: -; cdr3_aa: CASGLVPGGRNTEAFF
d_call: TRBD1; v_call: TRBV27; clone_size: -; cdr3_aa: CASSLGQGDQPQHF
d_call: TRBD2; v_call: TRBV11-2; clone_size: -; cdr3_aa: CASSSGLVSGEQYF
d_call: -; v_call: TRBV5-4; clone_size: -; cdr3_aa: CASSLYGTDIQYF
d_call: -; v_call: TRBV7-3; clone_size: -; cdr3_aa: CASSLTQGETQYF
d_call: TRBD1; v_call: TRBV5-4; clone_size: -; cdr3_aa: CASSSGQGFQETQYF